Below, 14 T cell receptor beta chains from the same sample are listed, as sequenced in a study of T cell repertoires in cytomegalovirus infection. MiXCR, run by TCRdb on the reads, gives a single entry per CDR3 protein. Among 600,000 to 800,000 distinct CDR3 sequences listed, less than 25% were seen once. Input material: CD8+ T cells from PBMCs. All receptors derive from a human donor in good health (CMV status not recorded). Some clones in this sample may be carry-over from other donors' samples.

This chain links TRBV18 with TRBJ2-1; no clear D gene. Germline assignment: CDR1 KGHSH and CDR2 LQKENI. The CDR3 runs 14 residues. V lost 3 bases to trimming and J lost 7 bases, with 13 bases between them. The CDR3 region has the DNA TGTGCCAGCTCACCGTTAGCAGGCATGAATGAGCAGTTCTTC. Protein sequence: CASSPLAGMNEQFF.

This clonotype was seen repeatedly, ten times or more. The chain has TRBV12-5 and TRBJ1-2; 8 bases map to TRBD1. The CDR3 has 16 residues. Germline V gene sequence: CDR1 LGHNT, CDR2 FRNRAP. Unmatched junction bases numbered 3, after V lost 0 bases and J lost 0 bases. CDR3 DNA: TGTGCTAGTGGTTTGGTACAGGGGGTGGCTAACTATGGCTACACCTTC. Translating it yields CASGLVQGVANYGYTF.

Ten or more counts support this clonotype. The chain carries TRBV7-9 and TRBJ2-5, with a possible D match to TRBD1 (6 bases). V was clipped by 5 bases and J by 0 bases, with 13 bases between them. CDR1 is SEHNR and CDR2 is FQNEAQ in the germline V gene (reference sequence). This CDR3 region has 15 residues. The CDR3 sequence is CASSGDTLNQETQYF. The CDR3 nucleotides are TGTGCCAGCAGCGGGGACACCCTGAACCAAGAGACCCAGTACTTC.

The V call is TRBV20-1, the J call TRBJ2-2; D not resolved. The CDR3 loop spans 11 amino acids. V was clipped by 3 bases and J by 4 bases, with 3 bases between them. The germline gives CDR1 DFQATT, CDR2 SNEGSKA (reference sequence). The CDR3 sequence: CSARFTGELFF. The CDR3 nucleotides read TGCAGTGCTAGGTTCACCGGGGAGCTGTTTTTT.

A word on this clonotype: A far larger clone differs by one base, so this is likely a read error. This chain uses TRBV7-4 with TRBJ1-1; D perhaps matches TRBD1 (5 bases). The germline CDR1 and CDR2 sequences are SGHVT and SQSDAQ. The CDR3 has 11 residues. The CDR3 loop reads CVSTGGTEAFF. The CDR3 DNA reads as TGTGTCAGCACCGGGGGGACTGAAGCTTTCTTT.

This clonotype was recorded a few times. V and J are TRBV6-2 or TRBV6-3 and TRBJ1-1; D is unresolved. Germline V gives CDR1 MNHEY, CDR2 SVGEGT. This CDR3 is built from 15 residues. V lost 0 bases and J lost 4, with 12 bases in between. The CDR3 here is CASSYSISGRTEAFF. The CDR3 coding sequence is TGTGCCAGCAGTTACTCGATCTCGGGCCGCACTGAAGCTTTCTTT.

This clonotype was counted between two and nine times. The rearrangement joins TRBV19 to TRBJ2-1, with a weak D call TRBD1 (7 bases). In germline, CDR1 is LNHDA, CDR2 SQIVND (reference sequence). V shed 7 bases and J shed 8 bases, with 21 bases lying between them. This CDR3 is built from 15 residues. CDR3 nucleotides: TGTGCCAGTACAGGAGGGACAGCGTTTTTCGATGAGCAGTTCTTC. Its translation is CASTGGTAFFDEQFF. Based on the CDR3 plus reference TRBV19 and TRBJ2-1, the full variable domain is DGGITQSPKYLFRKEGQNVTLSCEQNLNHDAMYWYRQDPGQGLRLIYYSQIVNDFQKGDIAEGYSVSREKKESFPLTVTSAQKNPTAFYLCASTGGTAFFDEQFFGPGTRLTVL.

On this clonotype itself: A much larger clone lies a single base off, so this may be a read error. In nucleotides, the CDR3 is TGTGCCAGCAGCCACCACCCGGGAGGAGAGACCCAGTACTTC. This gives the protein CASSHHPGGETQYF. This chain links TRBV12-3 or TRBV12-4 with TRBJ2-5, with 7 nucleotides matching TRBD2. There are 14 residues in the CDR3. Trimming removed 6 bases from V and 4 bases from J; junction bases left unmatched: 8.

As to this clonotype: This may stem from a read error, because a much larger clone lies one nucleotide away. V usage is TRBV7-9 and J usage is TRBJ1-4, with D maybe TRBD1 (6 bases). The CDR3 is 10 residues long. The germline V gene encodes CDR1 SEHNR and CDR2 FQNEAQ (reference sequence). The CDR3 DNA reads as TGTGTCAGCAGGGGTGAAAAACTGTTTTTT. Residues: CVSRGEKLFF.

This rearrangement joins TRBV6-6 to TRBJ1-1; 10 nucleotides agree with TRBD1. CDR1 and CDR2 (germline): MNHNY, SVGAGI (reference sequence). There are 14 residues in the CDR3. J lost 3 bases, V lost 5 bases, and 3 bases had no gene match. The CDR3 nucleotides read TGTGCCAGCAGTCCGACAGGGGGCTACACTGAAGCTTTCTTT. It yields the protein CASSPTGGYTEAFF.

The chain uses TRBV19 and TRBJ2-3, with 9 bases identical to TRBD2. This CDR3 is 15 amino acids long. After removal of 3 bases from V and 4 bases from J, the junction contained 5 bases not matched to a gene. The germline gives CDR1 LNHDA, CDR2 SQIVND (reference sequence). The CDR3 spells CASSISSGDADTQYF. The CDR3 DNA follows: TGTGCCAGTAGTATCTCTAGCGGGGACGCAGATACGCAGTATTTT.

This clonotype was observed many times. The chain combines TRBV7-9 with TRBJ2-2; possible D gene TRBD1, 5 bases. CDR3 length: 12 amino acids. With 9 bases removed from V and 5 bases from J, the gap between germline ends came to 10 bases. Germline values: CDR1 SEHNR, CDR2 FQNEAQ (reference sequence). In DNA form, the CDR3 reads TGTGCCAGTCCAGGGCGAACCGGGGAGCTGTTTTTT. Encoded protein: CASPGRTGELFF.

CDR3 nucleotides: TGTGCCAGCAGCGCCAGTGGCTCCGGAGAGGATACGCAGTATTTT. The encoded protein is CASSASGSGEDTQYF. The genes are TRBV7-8 and TRBJ2-3, with unresolved D. V shed 5 bases and J shed 6 bases, with 18 bases lying between them. Germline V gene sequence: CDR1 SGHVS, CDR2 FQNEAQ. This CDR3 spans 15 amino acids.

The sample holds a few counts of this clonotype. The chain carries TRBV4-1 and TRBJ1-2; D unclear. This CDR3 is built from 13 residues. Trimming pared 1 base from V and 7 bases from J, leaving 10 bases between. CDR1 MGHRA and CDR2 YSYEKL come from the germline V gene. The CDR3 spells CASSQVGEVGYTF. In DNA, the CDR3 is TGCGCCAGCAGCCAAGTTGGGGAAGTTGGCTACACCTTC.